The 30 T cell receptor beta chains given below trace back to one sample, sequenced in a study of blood T cells in healthy people across ages. For the second PCR, which ran for 7 to 11 cycles, a sample-barcoded 5' primer and a J-beta primer mix were used. Using its own MiXCR run on the 5' RACE reads, TCRdb lists one record per CDR3 protein. The sample records hundreds of thousands of distinct CDR3 sequences, about 27% being singletons. A further study also used this sample, focusing on T cells of mothers and their children.

The source material was blood. These receptors all stem from a boy aged 2 to 9 in good health.

This clonotype has just a few counts. In DNA form, the CDR3 reads TGCGCCAGCAGCTTGGCCGATAGGCAGGTCCAAGAGACCCAGTACTTC. Translation: CASSLADRQVQETQYF. This chain connects TRBV5-1 to TRBJ2-5, with D hard to call. Trimming stripped 0 bases from V and 1 base from J, with 13 bases between. Germline lookup yields CDR1 SGHRS and CDR2 YFSETQ. The CDR3 loop spans 16 amino acids.

The chain joins TRBV15 to TRBJ2-7, with D possibly matching TRBD2 (5 bases). Trimming took off 4 bases at V and 1 base at J, with 14 bases between the two ends. Looked up from germline, CDR1 is LNHNV and CDR2 is YYDKDF (reference sequence). The CDR3 has 15 residues. CDR3: CATSKERTVSYEQYF. CDR3 in DNA: TGTGCCACCAGCAAAGAGCGGACGGTTTCCTACGAGCAGTACTTC.

This clonotype was recorded once. This chain connects TRBV20-1 to TRBJ2-3; D not certain. V shed 7 bases and J shed 2 bases, with 10 bases lying between them. The CDR3 loop spans 12 amino acids. CDR1 is DFQATT and CDR2 is SNEGSKA in the germline V gene (reference sequence). CDR3 in amino acids: CSVNSDTDTQYF. The CDR3 nucleotides are TGCAGTGTGAACAGCGACACAGATACGCAGTATTTT.

This chain joins TRBV6-5 and TRBJ2-4; D unclear. Per germline, CDR1 MNHEY and CDR2 SVGAGI. Trimming removed 6 bases from V and 5 bases from J, with 11 bases in between. The CDR3 is made up of 13 amino acids. The CDR3 DNA is TGTGCCAGCAGCCGCTGGGGTCAAAACATTCAGTACTTC. Its translation: CASSRWGQNIQYF.

This clonotype appeared once. This chain connects TRBV5-1 to TRBJ2-1, with 8 bases that match TRBD2. The J call may be faulty, since TRBJ2-7 better matches the DNA end. The CDR3 is 15 residues long. Looked up from germline, CDR1 is SGHRS and CDR2 is YFSETQ. In DNA, the CDR3 is TGCGCCAGCAGCTTGGCCGTCGGGGGGGCGTACGAGCAGTACTTC. Its protein is CASSLAVGGAYEQYF.

This clonotype has only a few counts. The CDR3 is CASSQDRPSGTHTGELFF. DNA for the CDR3: TGTGCCAGCAGCCAAGACCGGCCATCTGGTACTCACACCGGGGAGCTGTTTTTT. The gene calls are TRBV3-1 and TRBJ2-2; D is uncertain. The CDR3 totals 18 residues. CDR1 and CDR2 (germline): LGHDT, YNNKEL (reference sequence). V lost 0 bases, J lost 3 bases, and 17 bases lay in between.

The J gene is TRBJ2-7, the V gene TRBV12-3 or TRBV12-4; TRBD2 matches 13 bases. CDR3 length: 15 residues. Trimming at V came to 4 bases and at J to 2 bases, leaving 2 bases not matched to a gene. DNA for the CDR3: TGTGCCAGCAGTTCGGGACTAGCGGGGCCCTACGAGCAGTACTTC. It yields the protein CASSSGLAGPYEQYF.

The rearrangement uses TRBV28 and TRBJ2-5, with a weak D call TRBD2 (5 bases). V lost 2 bases, J lost 4 bases, and 17 bases lay in between. Germline loops: CDR1 MDHEN, CDR2 SYDVKM. The CDR3 spans 16 residues. CDR3 in amino acids: CASSLSISGYRETQYF. In DNA form, the CDR3 reads TGTGCCAGCAGTTTAAGTATATCGGGGTACCGAGAGACCCAGTACTTC.

The sample holds a few counts of this clonotype. This chain links TRBV4-3 with TRBJ1-2; unclear D gene. CDR3 length: 15 residues. Germline-derived CDR1 and CDR2 are LGHNA and YSLEER. Deletions cut 0 bases from V and 4 bases from J, with 12 bases between. The CDR3 DNA is TGCGCCAGCAGCCAAGATCGGTTGGCGGTCTATGGCTACACCTTC. This sequence encodes CASSQDRLAVYGYTF.

This clonotype was found a few times. The chain is built from TRBV4-1 and TRBJ2-3; unclear D gene. The CDR3 has 14 amino acids. Germline V gene sequence: CDR1 MGHRA, CDR2 YSYEKL. V lost 0 bases and J lost 12, with 16 bases in between. CDR3 amino acids: CASSQDMNTDIQYF. In DNA, the CDR3 is TGCGCCAGCAGCCAAGATATGAACACAGATATACAGTATTTT.

This chain connects TRBV5-1 to TRBJ1-5; D is possibly TRBD1 (6 bases). The CDR3 contains 15 residues. Germline CDR1 reads SGHRS; CDR2 reads YFSETQ. V was shortened by 0 bases and J by 6 bases, with 13 bases between the two germline ends. CDR3 residues: CASSLGEGGGQPQHF. CDR3 DNA sequence: TGCGCCAGCAGCTTGGGGGAAGGGGGGGGTCAGCCCCAGCATTTT. Complete variable domain (other parts from reference TRBV5-1 and TRBJ1-5): KAGVTQTPRYLIKTRGQQVTLSCSPISGHRSVSWYQQTPGQGLQFLFEYFSETQRNKGNFPGRFSGRQFSNSRSEMNVSTLELGDSALYLCASSLGEGGGQPQHFGDGTRLSIL.

This clonotype was observed a few times. The DNA of the CDR3 is TGTGCCAGCAGCTTCACAGCGGGGTACTACAATGAGCAGTTCTTC. Protein product: CASSFTAGYYNEQFF. This chain connects TRBV5-8 to TRBJ2-1; TRBD2 matches 7 bases. This CDR3 region has 15 residues. V dropped 2 bases and J dropped 3; count of bases not matched to a gene: 5. Looked up from germline, CDR1 is SGHTS and CDR2 is YDEGEE. The variable domain in full, completed from reference TRBV5-8 and TRBJ2-1, reads EAGVTQSPTHLIKTRGQQATLRCSPISGHTSVYWYQQALGLGLQFLLWYDEGEERNRGNFPPRFSGRQFPNYSSELNVNALELEDSALYLCASSFTAGYYNEQFFGPGTRLTVL.

This clonotype was seen more than once but under ten times. The chain combines TRBV2 with TRBJ2-1; D not resolved. The CDR3 is 14 amino acids. Between the trimmed V and J ends, which lost 2 bases and 8 bases, there was a span of 13 bases. Looked up from germline, CDR1 is SNHLY and CDR2 is FYNNEI. The CDR3: CASSELVGGDEQFF. The CDR3 DNA reads TGTGCCAGCAGTGAATTGGTGGGCGGTGATGAGCAGTTCTTC.

V is TRBV20-1 and J is TRBJ1-4; D might be TRBD1 (6 bases). The CDR3 has 14 residues. V was shortened by 6 bases and J by 7 bases, with 18 bases between the two germline ends. Germline CDR1 is DFQATT and CDR2 is SNEGSKA (reference sequence). The CDR3 region is CSAYTGTLGEKLFF. The CDR3 coding sequence is TGCAGTGCATACACAGGGACTCTTGGTGAAAAACTGTTTTTT.

This chain links TRBV18 with TRBJ1-2, with 8 bases that match TRBD1. The J segment lost 8 bases and the V segment lost 6 bases, leaving 11 bases of the junction unmatched. The CDR3 is made up of 14 amino acids. Germline V gene data show CDR1 as KGHSH and CDR2 as LQKENI. CDR3 protein: CASSPDGQGNGYTF. CDR3 sequence (DNA): TGTGCCAGCTCCCCAGATGGACAGGGAAACGGCTACACCTTC.

This chain joins TRBV28 and TRBJ2-4, with 12 bases identical to TRBD2. The CDR3 spans 18 residues. Germline V gene sequence: CDR1 MDHEN, CDR2 SYDVKM. The ends lost 3 bases at V and 0 bases at J; junction bases unmatched: 6. CDR3 protein: CASSLGTSGHLAKNIQYF. The CDR3, as DNA: TGTGCCAGCAGTTTGGGGACTAGCGGGCACCTAGCCAAAAACATTCAGTACTTC.

For the CDR3, the DNA is TGTGCCATCCAGGGGAGTGGCAGGGGCACAACTAATGAAAAACTGTTTTTT. It specifies CAIQGSGRGTTNEKLFF. The genes are TRBV28 and TRBJ1-4; D possibly corresponds to TRBD1 (6 bases). Between the trimmed V and J ends, which lost 10 bases and 0 bases, there was a span of 21 bases. This CDR3 has 17 residues. CDR1 is MDHEN and CDR2 is SYDVKM in the germline V gene.

This chain joins TRBV5-5 and TRBJ1-4; TRBD1 matches at 8 bases. The germline gives CDR1 SGHKS, CDR2 YYEKEE (reference sequence). The V segment lost 0 bases and the J segment 0 bases; nucleotides outside the gene matches: 4. This CDR3 region has 17 residues. The DNA of the CDR3 is TGTGCCAGCAGCTTGGACAGGGGGTCCGCAACTAATGAAAAACTGTTTTTT. Its translation is CASSLDRGSATNEKLFF. The variable domain in full, with the rest retrieved from reference TRBV5-5 and TRBJ1-4, is DAGVTQSPTHLIKTRGQQVTLRCSPISGHKSVSWYQQVLGQGPQFIFQYYEKEERGRGNFPDRFSARQFPNYSSELNVNALLLGDSALYLCASSLDRGSATNEKLFFGSGTQLSVL.

This clonotype has more than one count but fewer than ten. CDR3 protein: CASSTGRGGELFF. DNA for the CDR3: TGTGCCAGCTCAACGGGGAGAGGCGGGGAGCTGTTTTTT. The chain carries TRBV18 and TRBJ2-2; weak D call: TRBD2 (5 bases). The CDR3 runs to 13 residues. The germline V and J ends were trimmed by 5 bases and 7 bases, with 11 bases remaining between them. Germline-derived CDR1 and CDR2 are KGHSH and LQKENI.

This sequence joins TRBV2 and TRBJ2-2; D is uncertain. Germline CDR1 and CDR2: SNHLY and FYNNEI. The V and J ends lost 7 bases and 0 bases respectively, with 12 bases between them. The CDR3 is 15 amino acids. The CDR3 sequence is CASKLLVANTGELFF. For the CDR3, the DNA is TGTGCCAGCAAGCTGTTGGTTGCGAACACCGGGGAGCTGTTTTTT.

This clonotype was counted ten times or more. This chain joins TRBV3-1 and TRBJ2-5; a possible D gene is TRBD1 (5 bases). Germline CDR1 is LGHDT and CDR2 is YNNKEL (reference sequence). The CDR3 length is 13 residues. V lost 0 bases to trimming and J lost 11 bases, with 13 bases between them. The CDR3 protein is CASSQDGARHQYF. DNA for the CDR3: TGTGCCAGCAGCCAAGATGGGGCCCGGCATCAGTACTTC.

This clonotype has just a few counts. The rearrangement links TRBV7-6 to TRBJ2-5; possibly TRBD1 or TRBD2 for D (5 bases each). Trimming stripped 1 base from V and 2 bases from J, with 14 bases between. The germline gives CDR1 SGHVS, CDR2 FNYEAQ. The CDR3 contains 16 residues. CDR3 sequence reads: CASSLVPGRGQETQYF. As DNA, the CDR3 is TGTGCCAGCAGCTTAGTTCCGGGAAGGGGACAAGAGACCCAGTACTTC.

This clonotype was counted a few times. V and J are TRBV6-1 and TRBJ2-3; no definite D call. The CDR3 has 12 residues. Deletions cut 5 bases from V and 5 bases from J, with 8 bases between. The V gene's germline CDR1 is MNHNS and CDR2 SASEGT. The CDR3 reads CASSLQKDTQYF. CDR3 bases: TGTGCCAGCAGTCTACAGAAAGATACGCAGTATTTT.

The chain joins TRBV18 to TRBJ1-5; 7 bases are a match to TRBD1. Germline loops: CDR1 KGHSH, CDR2 LQKENI. This CDR3 is built from 14 residues. V dropped 5 bases and J dropped 3; count of bases not matched to a gene: 4. CDR3 residues: CASSTTGFNQPQHF. The CDR3 DNA reads TGTGCCAGCTCAACGACAGGGTTCAATCAGCCCCAGCATTTT.

In its sample, this clonotype was seen a few times. The gene calls are TRBV2 and TRBJ1-1; 7 nucleotides agree with TRBD1. Trimming cost V 6 bases and J 6 bases; bases outside gene matches: 7. Germline CDR1 SNHLY, CDR2 FYNNEI. CDR3 length: 13 residues. The CDR3 region is CASRQDRTAEAFF. DNA of the CDR3: TGTGCCAGCAGGCAGGACAGGACCGCTGAAGCTTTCTTT.

This clonotype was seen only a few times. This chain joins TRBV6-2 or TRBV6-3 and TRBJ2-4; 7 bases align to TRBD1. The junction had 8 bases not matched to a gene; V was cut back by 6 bases and J by 0 bases. The CDR3 extends over 16 amino acids. Per germline, CDR1 MNHEY and CDR2 SVGEGT. The CDR3 here is CASSTTGNLAKNIQYF. CDR3 nucleotides: TGTGCCAGCAGCACGACAGGGAACCTAGCCAAAAACATTCAGTACTTC.

The chain is built from TRBV7-9 and TRBJ2-1; D perhaps matches TRBD1 (5 bases). Germline assignment: CDR1 SEHNR and CDR2 FQNEAQ (reference sequence). Trimming shortened V by 5 bases and J by 6 bases, and 11 bases separated the two germline ends. The CDR3 loop spans 13 amino acids. The CDR3 is CASSQGSFNEQFF. CDR3 coding DNA: TGTGCCAGCAGCCAGGGCTCTTTCAATGAGCAGTTCTTC.

The V call is TRBV7-9, the J call TRBJ1-2; D call uncertain. With 6 bases removed from V and 2 bases from J, the gap between germline ends came to 16 bases. CDR1 is SEHNR and CDR2 is FQNEAQ in the germline V gene (reference sequence). CDR3 size: 15 residues. The CDR3 protein is CASSPENLSNYGYTF. In DNA, the CDR3 is TGTGCCAGCAGTCCAGAGAATCTCTCCAACTATGGCTACACCTTC.

This clonotype has just a few counts. The CDR3 DNA is TGTGCCAGCAGCTTCCCGGATCTCTACGAGCAGTACTTC. This gives the protein CASSFPDLYEQYF. The V call is TRBV11-2, the J call TRBJ2-5; D uncertain. Matching the DNA end better, TRBJ2-7 makes the J call doubtful. This CDR3 contains 13 residues. Germline CDR1 SGHAT, CDR2 FQNNGV.

This clonotype was observed a few times. V gene TRBV19 combines with J gene TRBJ2-1; no reliable D call. Trimming stripped 3 bases from V and 6 bases from J, with 9 bases between. Germline V gene data show CDR1 as LNHDA and CDR2 as SQIVND (reference sequence). The CDR3 runs to 13 residues. The CDR3 is CASSIVVGNEQFF. The CDR3 bases are TGTGCCAGTAGTATCGTAGTCGGCAATGAGCAGTTCTTC.